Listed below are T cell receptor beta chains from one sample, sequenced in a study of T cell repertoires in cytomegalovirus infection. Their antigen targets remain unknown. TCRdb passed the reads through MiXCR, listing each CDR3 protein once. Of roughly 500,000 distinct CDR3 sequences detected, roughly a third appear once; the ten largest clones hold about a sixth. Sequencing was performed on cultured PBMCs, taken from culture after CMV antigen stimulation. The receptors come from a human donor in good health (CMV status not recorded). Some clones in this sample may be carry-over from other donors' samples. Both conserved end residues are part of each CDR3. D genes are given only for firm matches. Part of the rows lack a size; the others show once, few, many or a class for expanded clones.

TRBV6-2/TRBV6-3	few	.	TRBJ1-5	TGTGCCAGCAGTTCTCCGGACAGCCCCTATCAGCCCCAGCATTTT	CASSSPDSPYQPQHF
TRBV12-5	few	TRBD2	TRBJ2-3	TGTGCTAGTGGTCCCCCATCAGGACTAGCGGGCACAGATACGCAGTATTTT	CASGPPSGLAGTDTQYF
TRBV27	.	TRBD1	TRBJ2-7	TGTGCCAGCAGCGGGACAGGAAACCGGGAGCAGTACTTC	CASSGTGNREQYF
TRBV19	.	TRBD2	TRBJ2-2	TGTGCCAGTAGAGAAACGGGAGGACCCGGGGAGCTGTTTTTT	CASRETGGPGELFF
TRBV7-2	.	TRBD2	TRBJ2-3	TGTGCCAGCAGCTCACCGGGACTAGCGGTCCCAGATACGCAGTATTTT	CASSSPGLAVPDTQYF
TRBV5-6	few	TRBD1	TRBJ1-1	TGTGCCAGCAGCACCCCGGACAGGGGCAACACTGAAGCTTTCTTT	CASSTPDRGNTEAFF
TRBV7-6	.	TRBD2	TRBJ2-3	TGTGCCAGCAGCCCCCTGGGGGGCGGGAGGGCGGGAGATACGCAGTATTTT	CASSPLGGGRAGDTQYF
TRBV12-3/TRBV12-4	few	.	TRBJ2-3	TGTGCCAGCAGTTGGGGGGCTAGCAGTCCAGATACGCAGTATTTT	CASSWGASSPDTQYF
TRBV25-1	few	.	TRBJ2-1	TGTGCCAGCAGTGAAGGCGAGTGGCCCTACAATGAGCAGTTCTTC	CASSEGEWPYNEQFF
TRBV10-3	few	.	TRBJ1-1	TGTGCCATCAGTGAGTCGGAACGAGGTACTGAAGCTTTCTTT	CAISESERGTEAFF
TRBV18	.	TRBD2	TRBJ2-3	TGTGCCAGCTCACCATCCGGGACTAGCGGGAGCACAGATACGCAGTATTTT	CASSPSGTSGSTDTQYF
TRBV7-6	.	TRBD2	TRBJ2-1	TGTGCCAGCAGCTTATCAGCTAGCGGGAGGGATGAGCAGTTCTTC	CASSLSASGRDEQFF
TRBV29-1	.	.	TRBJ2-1	TGCAGCGTTTCGCGGACGACCTCCTACAATGAGCAGTTCTTC	CSVSRTTSYNEQFF
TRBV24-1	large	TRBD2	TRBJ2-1	TGTGCCACCAGTGATTCGGAAGCGGCTAGCGGGAGGGTTGAGCAGTTCTTC	CATSDSEAASGRVEQFF
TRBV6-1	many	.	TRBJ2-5	TGTGCCAGCAGTGAAGCCACCGTTCAAGAGACCCAGTACTTC	CASSEATVQETQYF
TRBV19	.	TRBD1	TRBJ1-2	TGTGCCAGTAGTAGAAAGACAGGGAACTATGGCTACACCTTC	CASSRKTGNYGYTF
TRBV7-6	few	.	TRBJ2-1	TGTGCCAGCAGCTTAGGACGTGGAGCCTACAATGAGCAGTTCTTC	CASSLGRGAYNEQFF
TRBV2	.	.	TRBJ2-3	TGTGCCAGCGTCCGGGACGGGACAGATACGCAGTATTTT	CASVRDGTDTQYF
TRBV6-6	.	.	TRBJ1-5	TGTGCCAGCAGTGCCCCGGCCGTTAGCAATCAGCCCCAGCATTTT	CASSAPAVSNQPQHF
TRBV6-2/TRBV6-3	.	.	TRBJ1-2	TGTGCCAGCAGTTACGATCCATATGGCTACACCTTC	CASSYDPYGYTF
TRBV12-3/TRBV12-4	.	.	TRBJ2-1	TGTGCCAGCAGTTTAAGCCTCGAGCAGTTCTTC	CASSLSLEQFF
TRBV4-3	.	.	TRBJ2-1	TGCGCCAGCAGCCAAGAAATGGTTCGCGGGTCCTACAATGAGCAGTTCTTC	CASSQEMVRGSYNEQFF
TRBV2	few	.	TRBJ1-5	TGTGCCAGCAGTGAAGAGATTAATCAGCCCCAGCATTTT	CASSEEINQPQHF
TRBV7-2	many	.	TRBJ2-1	TGTGCCAGCAGCTTAGCCGGGCTGCAGGAGCAGTTCTTC	CASSLAGLQEQFF
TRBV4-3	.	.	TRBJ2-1	TGCGCCAGCAGCCAAGATGGGAATCGTCTGAATGAGCAGTTCTTC	CASSQDGNRLNEQFF
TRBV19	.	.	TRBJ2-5	TGTGCCAGTAGATATTCGGACTCACGGGAGACCCAGTACTTC	CASRYSDSRETQYF
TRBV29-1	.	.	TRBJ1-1	TGCAGCGTTGCCCAGGGGAGCACTGAAGCTTTCTTT	CSVAQGSTEAFF
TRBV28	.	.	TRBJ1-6	TGTGCCAGCAGTTTGACAGACAGCTCCTATAATTCACCCCTCCACTTT	CASSLTDSSYNSPLHF